One sample yielded the 17 T cell receptor beta chains listed below, sequenced in a study of neurological immune-mediated disorders. TCRdb re-called the 5' RACE reads with MiXCR, one entry per CDR3 protein. The sample shows about 55,000 distinct CDR3 sequences, 4.2% of them seen only once. The source material was PBMCs. The receptors stem from a man aged 50-59 years with multiple sclerosis.

This clonotype has a count of ten or more. The chain carries TRBV9 and TRBJ2-1, with unresolved D. Trimming removed 4 bases at V and 7 bases at J, with 9 bases between. Germline loops: CDR1 SGDLS, CDR2 YYNGEE. The CDR3 spans 12 residues. The CDR3 reads CASSSVRNEQFF. DNA of the CDR3: TGTGCCAGCAGCAGCGTAAGGAATGAGCAGTTCTTC.

This clonotype was recorded many times. This chain links TRBV7-9 with TRBJ2-1; D call uncertain. CDR1 is SEHNR, CDR2 FQNEAQ, per germline (reference sequence). Deletions cut 5 bases from V and 6 bases from J, with 5 bases between. The length of the CDR3 is 11 residues. The CDR3 is CASSPTNEQFF. The CDR3 DNA reads as TGTGCCAGCAGCCCCACCAATGAGCAGTTCTTC.

A word on this clonotype: A clone one base away is much larger, so this may be a read error. V and J are TRBV7-2 and TRBJ2-7; the match to TRBD1 covers 7 bases. CDR1 is SGHTA and CDR2 is FQGNSA in the germline V gene. V lost 5 bases and J lost 2; bases outside the gene matches: 6. This CDR3 region has 14 residues. CDR3 bases: TGTGCCAGCAGCCGGGGACAGCCTACCTACGAGCAGTACTTC. Translating it yields CASSRGQPTYEQYF.

In this sample, this clonotype turned up many times. V is TRBV28 and J is TRBJ2-7; tentative D call: TRBD1 (5 bases). Per the germline V gene, CDR1 is MDHEN and CDR2 is SYDVKM. The CDR3 sequence is 15 residues long. Trimming cost V 3 bases and J 3 bases, with 15 bases left between them. The CDR3 bases are TGTGCCAGCAGTTTCGGTCAGGGAAGGTACTACGAGCAGTACTTC. It encodes CASSFGQGRYYEQYF.

This clonotype was picked up many times. The chain joins TRBV5-1 to TRBJ2-5; D ambiguous. Germline CDR1 and CDR2: SGHRS and YFSETQ. V was clipped by 0 bases and J by 5 bases, with 23 bases between them. This CDR3 region has 18 residues. The CDR3 region has the DNA TGCGCCAGCAGCTTGGAATCGTCGGCGACTGTACTAAGCGAGACCCAGTACTTC. Its protein is CASSLESSATVLSETQYF. Variable domain in full (rest from reference TRBV5-1 and TRBJ2-5): KAGVTQTPRYLIKTRGQQVTLSCSPISGHRSVSWYQQTPGQGLQFLFEYFSETQRNKGNFPGRFSGRQFSNSRSEMNVSTLELGDSALYLCASSLESSATVLSETQYFGPGTRLLVL.

In its sample, this clonotype was seen many times. The chain is built from TRBV29-1 and TRBJ2-3; the match to TRBD2 covers 13 bases. The CDR3 spans 14 residues. V lost 3 bases to trimming and J lost 5 bases; unmatched junction nucleotides: 2. From germline, CDR1 is SQVTM and CDR2 ANQGSEA. The CDR3, as DNA: TGCAGCGTTGACGGACTAGCGGGAGTAGATACGCAGTATTTT. Translating gives CSVDGLAGVDTQYF.

This clonotype was recorded many times. The chain couples TRBV29-1 to TRBJ2-2; TRBD1 matches at 8 bases. With 5 bases clipped from V and 4 bases from J, the junction kept 9 bases outside the gene matches. The CDR3 extends over 15 amino acids. Germline CDR1 and CDR2: SQVTM and ANQGSEA. CDR3 sequence reads: CSVMGRGLSTGELFF. The CDR3 DNA sequence: TGCAGCGTTATGGGCAGGGGGCTTAGCACCGGGGAGCTGTTTTTT.

This clonotype occurred a few times. The rearrangement links TRBV5-1 to TRBJ2-5; 13 bases are a match to TRBD2. The CDR3 runs 17 residues. CDR1 and CDR2 from the germline V gene are SGHRS and YFSETQ. Trimming at V came to 5 bases and at J to 4 bases, leaving 11 bases not matched to a gene. CDR3: CASRTSGGRSRGETQYF. In DNA form, the CDR3 reads TGCGCCAGCAGGACTAGCGGGGGGCGGAGTCGGGGAGAGACCCAGTACTTC.

In its sample, this clonotype was seen many times. This chain links TRBV10-3 with TRBJ2-7; no firm D call. V was clipped by 0 bases and J by 5 bases, with 8 bases between them. The length of the CDR3 is 13 residues. CDR1 is ENHRY and CDR2 is SYGVKD in the germline V gene. The chain's CDR3 is CAISESIIHEQYF. The CDR3 coding sequence is TGTGCCATCAGTGAGTCGATTATCCACGAGCAGTACTTC.

This clonotype was detected ten times or more. The genes are TRBV20-1 and TRBJ1-1; 9 bases agree with TRBD1. The CDR3 spans 13 residues. CDR1 and CDR2 from the germline V gene are DFQATT and SNEGSKA (reference sequence). V shed 6 bases, J shed 1 base, and the junction held 3 bases outside the gene matches. The CDR3 loop reads CSAEGQGNTEAFF. The CDR3 DNA reads as TGCAGTGCCGAGGGACAGGGGAACACTGAAGCTTTCTTT.

This clonotype showed up many times. The chain couples TRBV5-1 to TRBJ2-5; D is perhaps TRBD1 (5 bases). The germline V and J ends were trimmed by 4 bases and 1 base, with 14 bases remaining between them. The CDR3 extends over 15 amino acids. Germline V gives CDR1 SGHRS, CDR2 YFSETQ. The CDR3 sequence: CASSPTVRSQETQYF. The CDR3 DNA reads as TGCGCCAGCAGCCCGACAGTCCGTAGCCAAGAGACCCAGTACTTC.

A note on this clonotype: The CDR3 does not close with the conserved phenylalanine or tryptophan, likely indicating a read error. V is TRBV20-1 and J is TRBJ2-1; the match to TRBD2 covers 11 bases. CDR1 and CDR2 (germline): DFQATT, SNEGSKA (reference sequence). The CDR3 extends over 13 amino acids. The J segment lost 7 bases and the V segment lost 4 bases, leaving 3 bases of the junction unmatched. DNA for the CDR3: TGCAGTGCTATAGCGGGGGGGTGGAATGAGCAGTTCAAC. It encodes CSAIAGGWNEQFN.

To note about this clonotype: An end of the junction does not agree with germline; a read error may underlie this. The genes are TRBV28 and TRBJ2-5; D might be TRBD2 (6 bases). Germline CDR1 MDHEN, CDR2 SYDVKM. CDR3 length equals 15 residues. CDR3 protein: CASSYPLGGRETHYF. Here the CDR3 DNA reads TGTGCCAGCAGTTACCCCCTCGGTGGACGGGAGACCCATTACTTC.

This clonotype has a handful of counts. The V call is TRBV29-1, the J call TRBJ2-7, with D perhaps matching TRBD1 (6 bases). The CDR3 is 13 residues long. Per germline, CDR1 SQVTM and CDR2 ANQGSEA. Trimming pared 4 bases from V and 2 bases from J, leaving 12 bases between. The CDR3 sequence is CSVARGRTYEQYF. The CDR3 DNA follows: TGCAGCGTTGCCAGGGGAAGGACCTACGAGCAGTACTTC.

This clonotype was seen repeatedly, ten times or more. The CDR3 sequence is CASRKTEGTYGYTF. CDR3 coding DNA: TGCGCCAGCAGGAAGACAGAGGGAACCTATGGCTACACCTTC. This chain joins TRBV5-1 and TRBJ1-2; tentative D call: TRBD1 (5 bases). Trimming left V 5 bases short and J 4 bases short, with 15 bases between. The CDR3 loop spans 14 amino acids. In germline, CDR1 is SGHRS, CDR2 YFSETQ.

V and J are TRBV20-1 and TRBJ2-3, with D perhaps matching TRBD2 (6 bases). Germline CDR1 and CDR2: DFQATT and SNEGSKA (reference sequence). The CDR3 consists of 15 residues. V was pared by 4 bases and J by 6 bases, with 20 bases between. The CDR3 region has the DNA TGCAGTGCTAATAAGATGGCGGGGACCGGGGATACGCAGTATTTT. Translation gives CSANKMAGTGDTQYF.

This clonotype was recorded many times. J is TRBJ2-3 and V is TRBV5-1; a weak D match, TRBD1 (6 bases). V dropped 0 bases and J dropped 6 bases, with 17 bases sitting between them. Germline V gives CDR1 SGHRS, CDR2 YFSETQ. The CDR3 is 16 residues long. CDR3: CASSLAGTPRGDTQYF. CDR3 coding DNA: TGCGCCAGCAGCTTGGCCGGGACACCACGAGGTGATACGCAGTATTTT.